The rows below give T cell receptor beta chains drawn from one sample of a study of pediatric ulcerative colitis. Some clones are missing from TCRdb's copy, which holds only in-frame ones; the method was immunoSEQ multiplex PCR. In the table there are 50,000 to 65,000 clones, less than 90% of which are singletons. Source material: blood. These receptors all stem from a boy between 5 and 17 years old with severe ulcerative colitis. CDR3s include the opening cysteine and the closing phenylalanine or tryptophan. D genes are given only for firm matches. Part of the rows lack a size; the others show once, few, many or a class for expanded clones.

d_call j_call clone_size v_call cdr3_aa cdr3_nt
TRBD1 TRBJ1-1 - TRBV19 CASSNGTGGTEAFF TGTGCCAGTAGTAATGGGACAGGGGGCACTGAAGCTTTCTTT
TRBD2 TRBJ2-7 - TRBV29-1 CSVLLAGNSYEQYF TGCAGCGTCTTACTAGCGGGAAATTCCTACGAGCAGTACTTC
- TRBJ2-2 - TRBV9 CASSVAANTGELFF TGTGCCAGCAGCGTAGCCGCGAACACCGGGGAGCTGTTTTTT
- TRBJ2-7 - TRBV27 CASSLSNQVPTYEQYF TGTGCCAGCAGTTTATCGAATCAGGTTCCCACCTACGAGCAGTACTTC
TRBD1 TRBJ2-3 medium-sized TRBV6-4 CASSEGQGATDTQYF TGTGCCAGCAGTGAAGGGCAGGGGGCCACAGATACGCAGTATTTT
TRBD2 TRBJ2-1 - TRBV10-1 CATSDRTSENEQFF TGCGCCACCTCAGACAGGACTAGCGAAAATGAGCAGTTCTTC
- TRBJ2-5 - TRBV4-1 CASSNPQETQYF TGCGCCAGCAGCAACCCACAAGAGACCCAGTACTTC
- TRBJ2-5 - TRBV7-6 CASSPGTGTQYF TGTGCCAGCAGTCCAGGGACCGGGACCCAGTACTTC
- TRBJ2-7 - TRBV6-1 CASSEPQLTYEQYF TGTGCCAGCAGTGAGCCACAGCTGACCTACGAGCAGTACTTC
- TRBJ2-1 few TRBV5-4 CASSLNNEQFF TGTGCCAGCAGCTTGAACAATGAGCAGTTCTTC
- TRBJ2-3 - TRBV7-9 CASSPYVGAAEPDTQYF TGTGCCAGCAGCCCGTATGTTGGCGCCGCCGAACCAGATACGCAGTATTTT
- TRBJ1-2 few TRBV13 CASSPDSDGYTF TGTGCCAGCAGCCCGGACAGTGATGGCTACACCTTC
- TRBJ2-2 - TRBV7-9 CASTQSRKGRENTGELFF TGTGCCAGCACCCAATCTAGAAAAGGGAGAGAGAACACCGGGGAGCTGTTTTTT
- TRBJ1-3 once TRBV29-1 CSVPGAPGNTIYF TGCAGCGTTCCTGGGGCGCCTGGAAACACCATATATTTT
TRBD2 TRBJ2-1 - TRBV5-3 CARSYRCLLAGEKEYNEQFF TGTGCCAGAAGCTACCGTTGCTTGCTAGCGGGAGAAAAGGAATACAATGAGCAGTTCTTC
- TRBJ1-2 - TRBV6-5 CASSYSAKMDYGYTF TGTGCCAGCAGTTACTCGGCGAAAATGGACTATGGCTACACCTTC
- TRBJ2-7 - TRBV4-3 CASSQDSAAAYEQYF TGCGCCAGCAGCCAAGATTCGGCAGCAGCCTACGAGCAGTACTTC
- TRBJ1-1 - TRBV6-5 CASSYSGVMNTEAFF TGTGCCAGCAGTTACTCAGGGGTTATGAACACTGAAGCTTTCTTT
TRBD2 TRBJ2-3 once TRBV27 CASRALAGLPGDTQYF TGTGCCAGCAGGGCTTTAGCGGGCCTCCCCGGGGATACGCAGTATTTT
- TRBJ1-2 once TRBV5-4 CATQRPEGDYGYTF TGTGCCACCCAAAGGCCGGAAGGGGACTATGGCTACACCTTC
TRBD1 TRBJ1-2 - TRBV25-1 CASTYRGLKYGYTF TGTGCCAGCACATACAGGGGGCTAAAGTATGGCTACACCTTC
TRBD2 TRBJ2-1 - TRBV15 CATSRDQGLASNEQFF TGTGCCACCAGCAGAGATCAGGGACTAGCATCGAATGAGCAGTTCTTC
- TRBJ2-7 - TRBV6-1 CASSEFHGPYEQYF TGTGCCAGCAGTGAATTTCACGGTCCGTACGAGCAGTACTTC
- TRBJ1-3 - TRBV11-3 CASSFQQSGNTIYF TGTGCCAGCAGCTTCCAACAGTCTGGAAACACCATATATTTT
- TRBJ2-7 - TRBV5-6 CASSLPGAPCSF TGTGCCAGCAGCCTACCGGGCGCTCCTTGTAGCTTC
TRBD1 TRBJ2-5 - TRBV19 CASSLSGGIGTQYF TGTGCCAGTAGTCTGTCAGGGGGCATTGGGACCCAGTACTTC
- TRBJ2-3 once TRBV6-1 CASTLEYGVTDTQYF TGTGCCAGCACCCTTGAATATGGCGTCACAGATACGCAGTATTTT
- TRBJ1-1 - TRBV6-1 CASSEPGRAAFF TGTGCCAGCAGTGAGCCCGGTCGGGCGGCTTTCTTT
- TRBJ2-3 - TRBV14 CASSQDGGISTDTQYF TGTGCCAGCAGCCAAGACGGCGGAATAAGCACAGATACGCAGTATTTT
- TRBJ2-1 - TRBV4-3 CASSQGQGAYNEQFF TGCGCCAGCAGCCAAGGCCAGGGAGCCTACAATGAGCAGTTCTTC
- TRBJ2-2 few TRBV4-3 CASSQEGYSNTGELFF TGCGCCAGCAGCCAAGAGGGATACTCGAACACCGGGGAGCTGTTTTTT
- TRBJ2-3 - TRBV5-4 CASSLGSAGPSTDTQYF TGTGCCAGCAGCTTGGGATCGGCGGGACCTAGCACAGATACGCAGTATTTT
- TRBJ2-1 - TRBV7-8 CASSLAREQFF TGTGCCAGCAGCTTAGCGCGCGAGCAGTTCTTC
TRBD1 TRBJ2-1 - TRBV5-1 CASSGSGQGSYNEQFF TGCGCCAGCAGCGGAAGTGGACAGGGGTCCTACAATGAGCAGTTCTTC
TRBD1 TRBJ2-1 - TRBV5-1 CASSPGQIYNEQFF TGCGCCAGCAGCCCGGGACAGATTTACAATGAGCAGTTCTTC
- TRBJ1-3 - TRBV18 CASSPPGNTIYF TGTGCCAGCTCACCTCCTGGAAACACCATATATTTT
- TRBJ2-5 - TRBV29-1 CSVEAGTQTQYF TGCAGCGTTGAGGCAGGAACACAGACCCAGTACTTC
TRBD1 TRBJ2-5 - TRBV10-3 CAISETGELAQYF TGTGCCATCAGTGAGACAGGGGAATTGGCCCAGTACTTC
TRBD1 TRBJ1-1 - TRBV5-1 CASSPRTGGHTEAFF TGCGCCAGCAGCCCCCGGACAGGGGGGCACACTGAAGCTTTCTTT
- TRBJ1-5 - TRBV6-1 CASSEFGEGPNQPQHF TGTGCCAGCAGTGAATTCGGGGAAGGGCCGAATCAGCCCCAGCATTTT
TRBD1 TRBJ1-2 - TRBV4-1 CASSDEQGARNYGYTF TGCGCCAGCAGCGATGAACAGGGGGCGCGGAACTATGGCTACACCTTC
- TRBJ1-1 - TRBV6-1 CASREGQVTEAFF TGTGCCAGCAGGGAGGGGCAGGTCACTGAAGCTTTCTTT
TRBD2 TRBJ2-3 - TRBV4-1 CASSLTSGRAEHTQYF TGCGCCAGCAGCCTTACGAGCGGGAGGGCCGAACATACGCAGTATTTT
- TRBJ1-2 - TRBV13 CASSLGGGGGYGYTF TGTGCCAGCAGCTTAGGCGGCGGGGGAGGCTATGGCTACACCTTC
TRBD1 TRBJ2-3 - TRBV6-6 CASSTGGEADTQYF TGTGCCAGCAGCACAGGGGGCGAAGCAGATACGCAGTATTTT
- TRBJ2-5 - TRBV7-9 CASSPVTGGETQYF TGTGCCAGCAGCCCAGTGACAGGAGGGGAGACCCAGTACTTC
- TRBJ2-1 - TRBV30 CAWSILGGNEQFF TGTGCCTGGAGTATTCTAGGGGGCAATGAGCAGTTCTTC
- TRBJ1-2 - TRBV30 CAWSTSRTLRSYTF TGTGCCTGGAGTACCAGCAGGACCCTTAGGAGCTACACCTTC
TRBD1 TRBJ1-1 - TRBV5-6 CASSPDRGGSEAFF TGTGCCAGCAGCCCCGACAGGGGGGGTTCTGAAGCTTTCTTT
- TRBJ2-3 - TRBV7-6 CASSWAGTADTQYF TGTGCCAGCAGCTGGGCGGGAACGGCAGATACGCAGTATTTT
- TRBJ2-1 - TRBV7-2 CASSSSHQYNEQFF TGTGCCAGCAGCTCCTCCCATCAGTACAATGAGCAGTTCTTC
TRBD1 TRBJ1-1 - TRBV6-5 CASSYTTGTNTEAFF TGTGCCAGCAGTTACACGACAGGGACGAACACTGAAGCTTTCTTT
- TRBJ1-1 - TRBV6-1 CASGKGVATEAFF TGTGCCAGTGGAAAAGGGGTGGCCACTGAAGCTTTCTTT
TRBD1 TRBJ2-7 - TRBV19 CASSSDRGSYYEQYF TGTGCCAGTAGTTCGGACAGGGGAAGCTACTACGAGCAGTACTTC